The next 21 T cell receptor beta chains were all read from a single sample in a study of T cell changes during pregnancy in multiple sclerosis. TCRdb keeps only in-frame clones here, not all; method: immunoSEQ multiplex PCR. Of tens of thousands of clones in the sample, roughly 86% were seen once. The sample consisted of CD8+ T cells from peripheral blood mononuclear cells, taken before pregnancy. The receptors were gathered from a female donor with multiple sclerosis, enrolled in a pregnancy study.

The J gene is TRBJ1-5, the V gene TRBV2, with 9 bases that match TRBD1. This CDR3 region has 15 residues. The J segment lost 6 bases and the V segment lost 5 bases, leaving 8 bases of the junction unmatched. The germline CDR1 and CDR2 sequences are SNHLY and FYNNEI. CDR3: CASSPGTGIGQPQHF. Here the CDR3 DNA reads TGTGCCAGCAGTCCCGGGACAGGGATTGGTCAGCCCCAGCATTTT.

The chain links TRBV7-9 to TRBJ2-7, with 8 positions matching TRBD2. This CDR3 region has 13 residues. The V segment lost 5 bases and the J segment 3 bases; nucleotides outside the gene matches: 3. The germline CDR1 and CDR2 sequences are SEHNR and FQNEAQ (reference sequence). The CDR3 bases are TGTGCCAGCAGCCCCGGGGGGGTCTACGAGCAGTACTTC. Amino acids: CASSPGGVYEQYF.

This clone was seen only a few times. This chain joins TRBV27 and TRBJ1-5; the match to TRBD1 covers 7 bases. V trimming: 6 bases; J trimming: 0 bases; junction bases outside the gene matches: 2. CDR3 length: 14 amino acids. CDR1 is MNHEY, CDR2 SMNVEV, per germline (reference sequence). Written as DNA, the CDR3 is TGTGCCAGCAGGACAGGGTTTAGCAATCAGCCCCAGCATTTT. Amino acids: CASRTGFSNQPQHF.

V gene TRBV6-6 combines with J gene TRBJ2-3; the D is unclear. Germline-derived CDR1 and CDR2 are MNHNY and SVGAGI (reference sequence). V lost 5 bases and J 6 bases, leaving 9 bases between the germline ends. CDR3 length equals 12 residues. CDR3: CASSNPVDTQYF. The CDR3, as DNA: TGTGCCAGCAGTAACCCGGTCGATACGCAGTATTTT.

The V and J genes are TRBV7-3 and TRBJ2-2; D is ambiguous. Germline-derived CDR1 and CDR2 are SGHTA and FQGTGA. The V gene lost 6 bases and the J gene lost 5 bases, with 13 bases spanning the gap. The CDR3 spans 14 residues. The CDR3 loop is CASRAAQSTGELFF. CDR3 nucleotide sequence: TGTGCCAGCAGGGCCGCCCAGTCAACCGGGGAGCTGTTTTTT.

This sequence joins TRBV2 and TRBJ2-1; TRBD2 aligns across 13 bases. CDR3 length: 16 amino acids. V was clipped by 5 bases and J by 5 bases; unmatched bases: 6. Per the germline V gene, CDR1 is SNHLY and CDR2 is FYNNEI. The CDR3 coding sequence is TGTGCCAGCAGTTCACTAGCGGGAGGGGACGACAATGAGCAGTTCTTC. Its translation is CASSSLAGGDDNEQFF. The full variable domain, rest sourced from reference TRBV2 and TRBJ2-1, is EPEVTQTPSHQVTQMGQEVILRCVPISNHLYFYWYRQILGQKVEFLVSFYNNEISEKSEIFDDQFSVERPDGSNFTLKIRSTKLEDSAMYFCASSSLAGGDDNEQFFGPGTRLTVL.

The chain uses TRBV6-1 and TRBJ2-2; unclear D gene. V shed 1 base and J shed 3 bases, with 9 bases lying between them. The CDR3 consists of 15 residues. The V gene's germline CDR1 is MNHNS and CDR2 SASEGT. The DNA of the CDR3 is TGTGCCAGCAGTGAAGGAGTTTACGACACCGGGGAGCTGTTTTTT. It specifies CASSEGVYDTGELFF.

This clone was detected only a few times. This chain connects TRBV7-8 to TRBJ2-7; D perhaps matches TRBD1 (5 bases). Germline V gene sequence: CDR1 SGHVS, CDR2 FQNEAQ. This CDR3 has 13 residues. The V end lost 5 bases, the J end lost 3 bases, and 11 bases lay between the germline ends. The CDR3 spells CASSVDRNYEQYF. CDR3 nucleotides: TGTGCCAGCAGCGTCGACAGAAACTACGAGCAGTACTTC.

The CDR3 DNA is TGTGCCAGCAGCTTAGGACTAGGTAATGAGCAGTTCTTC. It specifies CASSLGLGNEQFF. The chain joins TRBV5-4 to TRBJ2-1; TRBD2 matches 7 bases. V was pared by 2 bases and J by 7 bases, with 3 bases of the junction left unmatched. The length of the CDR3 is 13 residues. Germline V gene data show CDR1 as SGHNT and CDR2 as YYREEE (reference sequence). The full variable domain, in which reference TRBV5-4 and TRBJ2-1 provide the parts outside the CDR3, is ETGVTQSPTHLIKTRGQQVTLRCSSQSGHNTVSWYQQALGQGPQFIFQYYREEENGRGNFPPRFSGLQFPNYSSELNVNALELDDSALYLCASSLGLGNEQFFGPGTRLTVL.

This clone was observed a single time. V is TRBV27 and J is TRBJ2-3; 8 bases align to TRBD2. Trimming at V came to 2 bases and at J to 0 bases, leaving 7 bases not matched to a gene. CDR3 length: 17 residues. Germline CDR1 reads MNHEY; CDR2 reads SMNVEV (reference sequence). The CDR3 DNA sequence: TGTGCCAGCAGTTTACAGGGGTTAGCGGGGAGCACAGATACGCAGTATTTT. Protein: CASSLQGLAGSTDTQYF.

V gene TRBV6-4 combines with J gene TRBJ2-2; TRBD1 is a possible D gene (6 bases). The CDR3 contains 16 residues. The V and J ends lost 2 bases and 4 bases respectively, with 14 bases between them. Germline CDR1 MRHNA, CDR2 SNTAGT. In DNA, the CDR3 is TGTGCCAGCAGTGACCTACCAGGGGTGGGCACCGGGGAGCTGTTTTTT. It yields the protein CASSDLPGVGTGELFF.

V gene TRBV7-3 combines with J gene TRBJ1-6; 7 bases are a match to TRBD1. Germline CDR1 SGHTA, CDR2 FQGTGA. This CDR3 contains 15 residues. Trimming at V came to 5 bases and at J to 10 bases, leaving 11 bases not matched to a gene. CDR3 protein: CASSLHGTVSSPLHF. Written as DNA, the CDR3 is TGTGCCAGCAGCCTCCATGGGACAGTATCCTCACCCCTCCACTTT.

The V and J genes are TRBV11-3 and TRBJ2-7; 7 nucleotides match TRBD1. Germline V gene sequence: CDR1 SGHNT, CDR2 YENEEA. The junction had 7 bases not matched to a gene; V was cut back by 5 bases and J by 3 bases. The CDR3 consists of 14 residues. The CDR3 region has the DNA TGTGCCAGCAGCGGCGGACAGGACCGCTACGAGCAGTACTTC. It encodes CASSGGQDRYEQYF.

V gene TRBV2 combines with J gene TRBJ2-5, with a possible D match to TRBD1 (6 bases). The CDR3 is 13 residues long. Trimming removed 7 bases from V and 4 bases from J, with 13 bases in between. The germline V gene has CDR1 SNHLY and CDR2 FYNNEI. CDR3 sequence (DNA): TGTGCCAGCAATACAGGGACCCCAGAGACCCAGTACTTC. Translation: CASNTGTPETQYF.

The gene calls are TRBV6-4 and TRBJ2-1; TRBD2 might be the D (5 bases). The CDR3 sequence is 14 residues long. The germline gives CDR1 MRHNA, CDR2 SNTAGT. V lost 2 bases, J lost 0 bases, and 5 bases lay in between. CDR3 amino acids: CASSDGSSYNEQFF. The CDR3 coding sequence is TGTGCCAGCAGTGACGGGAGCTCCTACAATGAGCAGTTCTTC.

This clone was found once. This rearrangement joins TRBV6-5 to TRBJ2-1; possibly TRBD1 for D (5 bases). In germline, CDR1 is MNHEY, CDR2 SVGAGI. This CDR3 is built from 15 residues. V lost 2 bases and J lost 0, with 8 bases in between. This chain's CDR3 is CASSYDSYSYNEQFF. The CDR3 DNA reads as TGTGCCAGCAGTTACGACAGCTACTCCTACAATGAGCAGTTCTTC.

The rearrangement links TRBV27 to TRBJ2-3, with a possible D match to TRBD2 (7 bases). This CDR3 contains 13 residues. The V gene's germline CDR1 is MNHEY and CDR2 SMNVEV (reference sequence). The ends were cut back, 4 bases at V and 6 bases at J, with 11 bases in the middle. The CDR3, as DNA: TGTGCCAGCAGTTGGGGGGGCTCGGATACGCAGTATTTT. Amino acid sequence: CASSWGGSDTQYF.

The chain uses TRBV27 and TRBJ1-5; D unclear. The V gene lost 3 bases and the J gene lost 6 bases, with 9 bases spanning the gap. CDR1 is MNHEY and CDR2 is SMNVEV in the germline V gene (reference sequence). The CDR3 sequence is 13 residues long. CDR3 sequence reads: CASSLDWAQPQHF. As DNA, the CDR3 is TGTGCCAGCAGTTTGGATTGGGCTCAGCCCCAGCATTTT.

The chain is built from TRBV2 and TRBJ1-1, with D hard to call. The V end lost 2 bases, the J end lost 0 bases, and 4 bases lay between the germline ends. Germline V gene data show CDR1 as SNHLY and CDR2 as FYNNEI. This CDR3 is built from 13 residues. The CDR3 bases are TGTGCCAGCAGTGAATGGCTGAACACTGAAGCTTTCTTT. Its protein is CASSEWLNTEAFF.

The genes are TRBV27 and TRBJ2-7; unclear D gene. V lost 4 bases and J 2 bases, leaving 3 bases between the germline ends. CDR1 is MNHEY, CDR2 SMNVEV, per germline (reference sequence). This CDR3 comprises 11 residues. CDR3 region: CASSSTYEQYF. CDR3 coding DNA: TGTGCCAGCAGTTCCACCTACGAGCAGTACTTC.

This chain links TRBV7-6 with TRBJ2-3; TRBD2 might be the D (6 bases). Germline lookup yields CDR1 SGHVS and CDR2 FNYEAQ. This CDR3 comprises 14 residues. Trimming cost V 2 bases and J 11 bases, with 17 bases left between them. The CDR3 sequence is CASSLKFSSGEQYF. The CDR3 DNA follows: TGTGCCAGCAGCTTAAAATTTTCGTCGGGAGAGCAGTATTTT.